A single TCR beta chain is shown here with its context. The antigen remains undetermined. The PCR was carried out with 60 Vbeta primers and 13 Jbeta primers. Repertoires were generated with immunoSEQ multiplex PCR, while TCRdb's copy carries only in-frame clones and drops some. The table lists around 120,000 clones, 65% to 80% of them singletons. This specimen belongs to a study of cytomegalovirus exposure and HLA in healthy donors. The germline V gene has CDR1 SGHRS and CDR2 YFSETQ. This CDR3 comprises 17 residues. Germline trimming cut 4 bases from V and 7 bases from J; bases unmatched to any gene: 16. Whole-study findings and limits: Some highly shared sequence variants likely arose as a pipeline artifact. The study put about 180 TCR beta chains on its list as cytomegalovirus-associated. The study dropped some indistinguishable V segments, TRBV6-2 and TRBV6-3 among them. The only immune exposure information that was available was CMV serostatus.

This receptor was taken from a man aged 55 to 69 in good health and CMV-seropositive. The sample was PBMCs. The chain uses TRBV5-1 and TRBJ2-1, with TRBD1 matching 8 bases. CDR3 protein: CASSEAPGQVADNEQFF. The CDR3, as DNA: TGCGCCAGCAGCGAGGCTCCGGGACAGGTGGCCGATAATGAGCAGTTCTTC.